The entry below gives a single T cell receptor beta chain sequence along with its context. It has no known antigen specificity. No per-base quality is available; no much larger clone lies one base away. These data originate in a study of low-dose radiotherapy and immunotherapy resistance in tumors (dated 2022 in TCRdb). General notes on the study: Cohort 1 received 0.5 Gy per fraction every 2 weeks, with a prescribed total PTV dose of 6.5 Gy. In Cohort 2, 1 Gy per fraction was delivered every two weeks, for a total of 13 Gy over 26 weeks. Patients were given nivolumab as a 240 mg flat dose every two weeks and ipilimumab at 1 mg/kg every six weeks, with both drugs delivered intravenously. Every two weeks, patients got intravenous cyclophosphamide at 200 mg/m2, given one day ahead of each radiation and immunotherapy administration. Starting on cycle 1 day 1, patients took 300 mg of aspirin by mouth once daily for four cycles. No randomization into treatment groups was done for the people taking part in the trial. Eight patients were included in the translational analysis, namely three from the first dose cohort plus the first five from the second dose cohort.

Sequencing was carried out with an Illumina HiSeq 2500. To make first-strand cDNA, Superscript III was used along with a set of TRAV- and TRBV-specific primers so that both the TCRalpha and TCRbeta chains were covered. TCRs were amplified for 20 PCR cycles with Phusion, using a constant-region primer paired with the adapter attached to the V primers. Amplification of the isolated mRNA was done with the MessageAmp II aRNA Amplification Kit, which involved an approximately 15-hour in vitro transcription at 37 degrees C. The Dynabeads mRNA DIRECT Purification Kit was used to isolate the mRNA for TCR sequencing. Indexed Illumina adapters were added in a second roughly 25-cycle Phusion PCR, and the resulting products were purified with AMPure XP beads. The authors' pipeline ran thus. Using custom Perl scripts, TCR sequences that encoded the same protein were pooled, out-of-frame sequences were dropped, and the abundance of each clonotype was calculated. The analysis excluded TCR sequences that were supported by just one read. Repertoire metrics included Shannon entropy, Gini index, clonality, richness, and frequency of TCRs shared between repertoires. In TCRdb, the public reads were trimmed at Q25 with fastp and aligned with MiXCR, with productive beta chains retained. For every CDR3 protein sequence, its rows merge into one entry that carries the most common genes and DNA. TCRdb, rather than the study authors, made the V and J calls. The sample includes tens of thousands of distinct CDR3 sequences, with 15% to 20% observed a single time. The leading ten clones occupy 2.5% to 3.5% of the sample.

The sample's time point label, in plain terms: before trial treatment. Donors were enrolled in RACIN, a single-arm phase I dose-escalation trial in which nivolumab, ipilimumab, aspirin, low-dose cyclophosphamide and low-dose radiotherapy were combined. To be eligible, a patient needed to have an advanced solid tumor that was TIL-negative. The CDR3 runs 15 amino acids, cysteine and phenylalanine included. Kept here is only the CDR3 DNA, which spans 45 bases and is read in frame from base 1. The germline V gene (reference sequence) sets CDR1 to MNHEY and CDR2 to SMNVEV. V sheds 5 bases and J sheds 0 bases, leaving 8 bases between their ends.

Source: PBMCs, taken before treatment. The rearrangement joined TRBV27 to TRBJ2-6; the D gene identity is not certain. The TCR sequence derives from a male donor with prostate cancer. The CDR3 reads as follows: CASSPSSSGANVLTF. The DNA is TGTGCCAGCAGTCCATCCTCCTCTGGGGCCAACGTCCTGACTTTC.